The 26 T cell receptor beta chains below all came from one sample that was sequenced in a study of blood T cell repertoires in COVID-19. Clones were read by immunoSEQ multiplex PCR, and TCRdb kept only the in-frame ones, dropping some. There are fewer than 250,000 clones in the sample; 84% occur only once, and 3.5% to 4.5% lies in the top ten. The sequenced material came from peripheral blood. These receptors all come from a man between 45 and 60 years old with acute or convalescent COVID-19.

This clone was observed many times. The chain uses TRBV5-1 and TRBJ1-2; weak D call: TRBD1 (5 bases). Trimming stripped 3 bases from V and 1 base from J, with 10 bases between. CDR3 length: 14 residues. Germline CDR1 and CDR2: SGHRS and YFSETQ. The CDR3 loop reads CASSSLGGNYGYTF. In nucleotides, the CDR3 is TGCGCCAGCAGCTCCCTGGGGGGTAACTATGGCTACACCTTC.

The J gene is TRBJ1-1, the V gene TRBV2; D not certain. The germline V gene encodes CDR1 SNHLY and CDR2 FYNNEI. The CDR3 totals 14 residues. The V and J ends lost 5 bases and 1 base respectively, with 11 bases between them. DNA of the CDR3: TGTGCCAGCAGTCCTCCGTCCGGGAACACTGAAGCTTTCTTT. Amino acid sequence: CASSPPSGNTEAFF.

The chain is built from TRBV10-3 and TRBJ1-5; unclear D gene. CDR3 length: 15 residues. The ends were cut back, 2 bases at V and 0 bases at J, with 8 bases in the middle. The germline V gene has CDR1 ENHRY and CDR2 SYGVKD. The CDR3 DNA is TGTGCCATCAGTGAGAGATCAGATAGCAATCAGCCCCAGCATTTT. It encodes CAISERSDSNQPQHF.

The rearrangement joins TRBV3-1 (or the pseudogene TRBV3-2) to TRBJ2-2; D is possibly TRBD2 (6 bases). Trimming stripped 2 bases from V and 6 bases from J, with 13 bases between. The CDR3 length is 15 residues. In germline, CDR1 is LGHDT, CDR2 YNNKEL (reference sequence). DNA for the CDR3: TGTGCCAGCAGCCAAATCCAATGGGGGGCCGGGGAGCTGTTTTTT. Protein product: CASSQIQWGAGELFF.

This rearrangement joins TRBV12-5 to TRBJ2-3, with D possibly TRBD2 on 5 matching bases. CDR1 is LGHNT and CDR2 is FRNRAP in the germline V gene. CDR3 length: 15 residues. The V and J ends lost 4 bases and 1 base respectively, with 12 bases between them. CDR3 sequence: CASGSPLSGTDTQYF. The DNA of the CDR3 is TGTGCTAGTGGTTCTCCCCTTAGCGGCACAGATACGCAGTATTTT.

The rearrangement links TRBV19 to TRBJ2-7; weak D call: TRBD2 (6 bases). V lost 5 bases and J 0 bases, leaving 14 bases between the germline ends. Germline V gene data show CDR1 as LNHDA and CDR2 as SQIVND (reference sequence). This CDR3 contains 15 residues. CDR3 loop: CASSPGLFSSYEQYF. In nucleotides, the CDR3 is TGTGCCAGTAGTCCTGGACTATTCAGCTCCTACGAGCAGTACTTC.

This clone was observed a few times. V and J are TRBV19 and TRBJ2-6; D possibly corresponds to TRBD2 (6 bases). The CDR3 contains 16 residues. With 5 bases removed from V and 0 bases from J, the gap between germline ends came to 11 bases. CDR1 is LNHDA, CDR2 SQIVND, per germline (reference sequence). The CDR3 sequence: CASSLKGLSGANVLTF. CDR3 sequence (DNA): TGTGCCAGTAGTCTTAAGGGACTCTCTGGGGCCAACGTCCTGACTTTC.

The chain joins TRBV21-1 to TRBJ1-1; the table's D gene call, TRBD1, was not cross checked with the DNA. TRBV21-1 is termed a pseudogene. CDR3 length: 14 amino acids. CDR3 coding DNA: TGTGCCAGCAGGGGGACACAAATGAACACTGAAGCTTTCTTT. This encodes CASRGTQMNTEAFF.

The J gene is TRBJ2-1, the V gene TRBV27; D is ambiguous. V gave up 8 bases and J gave up 1 base, with 15 bases separating them. CDR3 size: 15 residues. The germline gives CDR1 MNHEY, CDR2 SMNVEV (reference sequence). The CDR3 loop reads CASGPSGWSYNEQFF. The CDR3 DNA follows: TGTGCCAGCGGTCCATCCGGGTGGTCCTACAATGAGCAGTTCTTC.

The gene calls are TRBV5-5 and TRBJ1-1; weak D call: TRBD1 (5 bases). Trimming removed 4 bases from V and 4 bases from J, with 14 bases in between. The germline V gene has CDR1 SGHKS and CDR2 YYEKEE (reference sequence). The CDR3 has 14 residues. This CDR3 is CASSQGGYGTEAFF. The DNA for the CDR3 is TGTGCCAGCAGCCAGGGAGGGTATGGCACTGAAGCTTTCTTT.

The V gene is TRBV7-3, the J gene TRBJ2-1, with a possible D match to TRBD2 (6 bases). V was shortened by 1 base and J by 8 bases, with 15 bases between the two germline ends. CDR1 is SGHTA, CDR2 FQGTGA, per germline. The CDR3 contains 15 residues. DNA of the CDR3: TGTGCCAGCAGCTTAATGCTAGCGTCCTTCGATGAGCAGTTCTTC. It codes for CASSLMLASFDEQFF.

The chain joins TRBV5-1 to TRBJ1-2, with D possibly being TRBD1 (6 bases). V lost 2 bases and J 8 bases, leaving 10 bases between the germline ends. The CDR3 loop spans 12 amino acids. Germline V gene data show CDR1 as SGHRS and CDR2 as YFSETQ. In nucleotides, the CDR3 is TGCGCCAGCAGCTTCAGGGGTATGGGCTACACCTTC. This gives the protein CASSFRGMGYTF. Combining the CDR3 with reference TRBV5-1 and TRBJ1-2 gives the whole variable domain KAGVTQTPRYLIKTRGQQVTLSCSPISGHRSVSWYQQTPGQGLQFLFEYFSETQRNKGNFPGRFSGRQFSNSRSEMNVSTLELGDSALYLCASSFRGMGYTFGSGTRLTVV.

V is TRBV11-2 and J is TRBJ2-7; 9 nucleotides match TRBD1. The CDR3 consists of 17 residues. V lost 1 base and J lost 4; bases outside the gene matches: 11. Germline CDR1 SGHAT, CDR2 FQNNGV. The CDR3 coding sequence is TGTGCCAGCAGCTTAGTGATTTCCGGGACAGGGAATTACGAGCAGTACTTC. As protein: CASSLVISGTGNYEQYF.

The V call is TRBV29-1, the J call TRBJ1-2; a weak D match, TRBD1 (5 bases). From germline, CDR1 is SQVTM and CDR2 ANQGSEA. V was pared by 3 bases and J by 4 bases, with 9 bases between. The CDR3 covers 12 residues. The CDR3 reads CSVDRDFYGYTF. DNA for the CDR3: TGCAGCGTTGACAGGGATTTCTATGGCTACACCTTC.

As concerns this clone: At one of its ends the junction is not consistent with the germline gene, which may arise from a read error. The rearrangement links TRBV2 to TRBJ1-6; tentative D call: TRBD1 (5 bases). The germline CDR1 and CDR2 sequences are SNHLY and FYNNEI. This CDR3 spans 14 amino acids. The CDR3 region has the DNA TGTGCCAGCGAATCAGGGACTTATAGTTCACCCCTCCACTTT. Protein product: CASESGTYSSPLHF.

The V call is TRBV23-1, the J call TRBJ2-7; 8 positions agree with TRBD1. TRBV23-1 is an ORF; its function is uncertain. There are 14 residues in the CDR3. With V trimmed by 4 bases and J by 4 bases, 6 bases remained unmatched. The CDR3 nucleotides are TGCGCCAGCAGTCGGACAGGGCTGCAATACGAGCAGTACTTC. This sequence encodes CASSRTGLQYEQYF.

The V call is TRBV11-2, the J call TRBJ2-2; 9 bases align to TRBD1. Trimming removed 6 bases from V and 6 bases from J; junction bases left unmatched: 8. The V gene's germline CDR1 is SGHAT and CDR2 FQNNGV. This CDR3 is 15 amino acids long. This chain's CDR3 is CASSPQGALAGELFF. The CDR3 region has the DNA TGTGCCAGCAGTCCACAGGGGGCTCTGGCCGGGGAGCTGTTTTTT.

The chain recombines TRBV19 with TRBJ1-1; D gene uncertain. The V and J ends lost 0 bases and 3 bases respectively, with 11 bases between them. This CDR3 region has 15 residues. Germline assignment: CDR1 LNHDA and CDR2 SQIVND (reference sequence). The CDR3 DNA follows: TGTGCCAGTAGTATAGATGACGGGTCGGACACTGAAGCTTTCTTT. Its protein product is CASSIDDGSDTEAFF.

The chain uses TRBV18 and TRBJ2-3; 7 nucleotides match TRBD2. Germline V gives CDR1 KGHSH, CDR2 LQKENI. The CDR3 contains 15 residues. V shed 4 bases and J 1 base; nucleotides not matched to a gene: 5. The chain's CDR3 is CASSLSGERTDTQYF. DNA for the CDR3: TGTGCCAGCTCACTGAGCGGGGAGCGCACAGATACGCAGTATTTT.

This chain links TRBV29-1 with TRBJ1-1; unclear D gene. Trimming removed 5 bases from V and 2 bases from J, with 12 bases in between. Germline V lookup: CDR1 SQVTM, CDR2 ANQGSEA. The CDR3 consists of 13 residues. The CDR3 DNA sequence: TGCAGCGTTCTACCACAGCCTAACACTGAAGCTTTCTTT. Its translation: CSVLPQPNTEAFF. Filled out from reference TRBV29-1 and TRBJ1-1, the complete variable domain reads SAVISQKPSRDICQRGTSLTIQCQVDSQVTMMFWYRQQPGQSLTLIATANQGSEATYESGFVIDKFPISRPNLTFSTLTVSNMSPEDSSIYLCSVLPQPNTEAFFGQGTRLTVV.

The genes are TRBV12-5 and TRBJ2-7; 9 bases map to TRBD2. Germline CDR1 and CDR2: LGHNT and FRNRAP. J gave up 4 bases and V 1 base, and 5 bases lay outside the gene matches. The CDR3 is 15 amino acids. In nucleotides, the CDR3 is TGTGCTAGTGGTTTGGGCGGGAGGGCTAGGTACGAGCAGTACTTC. This gives the protein CASGLGGRARYEQYF.

The V and J genes are TRBV7-9 and TRBJ2-5; 11 nucleotides match TRBD1. Unmatched junction bases numbered 7, after V lost 3 bases and J lost 4 bases. Germline loops: CDR1 SEHNR, CDR2 FQNEAQ (reference sequence). The CDR3 spans 16 residues. In DNA, the CDR3 is TGTGCCAGCAGCTTCTCCCCTGGGACAGGGGGAGAGACCCAGTACTTC. This encodes CASSFSPGTGGETQYF.

The V gene is TRBV30, the J gene TRBJ1-4; no firm D call. CDR1 GTSNPN and CDR2 SVGIG come from the germline V gene (reference sequence). CDR3 length equals 13 residues. Trimming took off 0 bases at V and 10 bases at J, with 12 bases between the two ends. CDR3 loop: CAWSVLETGKLFF. Written as DNA, the CDR3 is TGTGCCTGGAGTGTATTAGAAACGGGAAAACTGTTTTTT. Filled out from reference TRBV30 and TRBJ1-4, the complete variable domain reads SQTIHQWPATLVQPVGSPLSLECTVEGTSNPNLYWYRQAAGRGLQLLFYSVGIGQISSEVPQNLSASRPQDRQFILSSKKLLLSDSGFYLCAWSVLETGKLFFGSGTQLSVL.

In DNA form, the CDR3 reads TGTGCCAGCAGGCGTATACAGGGCCATCAGCCCCAGCATTTT. Its protein product is CASRRIQGHQPQHF. This chain joins TRBV28 and TRBJ1-5; D might be TRBD1 (6 bases). The CDR3 totals 14 residues. Trimming took off 6 bases at V and 5 bases at J, with 14 bases between the two ends. Germline CDR1 MDHEN, CDR2 SYDVKM.

The chain links TRBV27 to TRBJ1-2; D gene uncertain. The CDR3 totals 13 residues. The germline gives CDR1 MNHEY, CDR2 SMNVEV (reference sequence). V was pared by 6 bases and J by 7 bases, with 15 bases between. CDR3 sequence (DNA): TGTGCCAGCAGCCCTCAGGCCGGAGGTGGCTACACCTTC. Residues: CASSPQAGGGYTF.

Here the CDR3 DNA reads TGTGCCAGCAGTTCCGCGGGGGCCTGGACATACAATGAGCAGTTCTTC. This sequence encodes CASSSAGAWTYNEQFF. The V and J genes are TRBV28 and TRBJ2-1; D might be TRBD2 (7 bases). Trimming removed 4 bases at V and 4 bases at J, with 17 bases between. This CDR3 is built from 16 residues. The germline CDR1 and CDR2 sequences are MDHEN and SYDVKM.